The clone carrying this T cell receptor beta chain has a handful of counts. Its antigen is not known. This record comes from a study of cytomegalovirus exposure and HLA in healthy donors. Study-level findings and limits: Reports indicated that the classifier achieved high specificity and sensitivity in diagnosing cytomegalovirus status.

Vbeta (60) and Jbeta (13) primers were used in the PCR. Assay used: immunoSEQ multiplex PCR; TCRdb lists only in-frame clones, some missing. The table records fewer than 120,000 clones, around 76% of them present only once. V was cut by 4 bases and J by 4 bases, with 11 bases left in between. In germline, CDR1 is SGHDT, CDR2 YYEEEE. The CDR3 length is 14 residues. The sequencing input was PBMCs. The receptor was isolated from a young man in good health and CMV-seropositive. This chain connects TRBV5-6 to TRBJ1-4; the D is unclear. The CDR3 is CASSMFGYNEKLFF. CDR3 DNA sequence: TGTGCCAGCAGCATGTTCGGGTATAATGAAAAACTGTTTTTT.